The source of this T cell receptor beta chain is a study of T cell clonality in common variable immunodeficiency. The repertoire was sequenced with immunoSEQ multiplex PCR; TCRdb's copy has only in-frame clones and lacks some. In total the sample includes approximately 46,000 clones, none of them seen once. Overall study results and limits: CVID subjects showed higher TCRbeta clonality than healthy controls. Patient heterogeneity in the CVID cohort limited correlations between repertoire features and clinical complications. In common variable immunodeficiency, TCR beta chains reportedly carried fewer deletions and N-nucleotide insertions.

Caucasian heritage predominated among both patients and controls. Per the germline V gene, CDR1 is LNHDA and CDR2 is SQIVND (reference sequence). The CDR3 has 14 residues. V lost 3 bases and J lost 3; bases outside the gene matches: 3. This clone was seen repeatedly, ten times or more. Its target is unknown. Read coverage stops 3 residues before the CDR3 terminus; the germline J gene supplies the remainder. This TCR was recovered from a person aged 18-69 years in good health. This chain links TRBV19 with TRBJ1-1, with 8 bases aligning to TRBD1. The source material was peripheral blood mononuclear cells. The CDR3 region is CASSIWDRHTEAFF. CDR3 DNA (partial): TGTGCCAGTAGTATTTGGGACAGGCACACTGAA.